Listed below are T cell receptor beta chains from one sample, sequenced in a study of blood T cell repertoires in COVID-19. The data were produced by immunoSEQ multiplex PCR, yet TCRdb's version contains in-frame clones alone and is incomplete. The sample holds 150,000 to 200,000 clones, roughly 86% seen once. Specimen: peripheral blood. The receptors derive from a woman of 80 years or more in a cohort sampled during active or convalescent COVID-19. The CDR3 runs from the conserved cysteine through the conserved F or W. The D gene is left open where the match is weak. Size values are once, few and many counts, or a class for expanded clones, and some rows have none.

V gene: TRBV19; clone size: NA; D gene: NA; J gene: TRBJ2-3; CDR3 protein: CASTISGTSTDTQYF; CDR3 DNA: TGTGCCAGTACCATTAGCGGTACTAGCACAGATACGCAGTATTTT
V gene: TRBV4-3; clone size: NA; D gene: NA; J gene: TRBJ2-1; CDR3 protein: CASSQDGTGAYNEQFF; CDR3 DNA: TGCGCCAGCAGCCAAGATGGGACTGGCGCCTACAATGAGCAGTTCTTC
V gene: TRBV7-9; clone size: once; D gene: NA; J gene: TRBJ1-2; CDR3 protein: CASSLALAGARFGYTF; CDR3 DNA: TGTGCCAGCAGCTTAGCGCTGGCGGGGGCGAGGTTCGGCTACACCTTC
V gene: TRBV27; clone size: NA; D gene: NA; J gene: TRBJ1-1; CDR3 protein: CASIGAGMNTEAFF; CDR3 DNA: TGTGCCAGCATAGGAGCGGGAATGAACACTGAAGCTTTCTTT
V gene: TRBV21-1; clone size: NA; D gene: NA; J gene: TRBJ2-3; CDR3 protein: CASSKVSITDTQYF; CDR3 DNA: TGTGCCAGCAGCAAAGTGTCAATCACAGATACGCAGTATTTT
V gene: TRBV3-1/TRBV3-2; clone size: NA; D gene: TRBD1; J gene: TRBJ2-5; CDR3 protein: CASSQPSNVTGGANLGQYF; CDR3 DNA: TGTGCCAGCAGCCAACCCTCTAACGTGACAGGGGGTGCCAATCTGGGCCAGTACTTC
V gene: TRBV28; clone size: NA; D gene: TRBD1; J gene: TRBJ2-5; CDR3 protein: CASSPTLGQGWKTQYF; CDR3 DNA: TGTGCCAGCAGCCCCACCTTGGGACAGGGTTGGAAGACCCAGTACTTC
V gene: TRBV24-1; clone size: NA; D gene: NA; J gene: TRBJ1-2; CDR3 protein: CATSTPLSGYTF; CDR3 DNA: TGTGCCACCAGCACGCCTTTGAGTGGCTACACCTTC
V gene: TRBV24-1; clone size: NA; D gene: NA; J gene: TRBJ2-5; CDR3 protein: CATSAPEGLETQYF; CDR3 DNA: TGTGCCACCAGTGCCCCGGAGGGGTTAGAGACCCAGTACTTC
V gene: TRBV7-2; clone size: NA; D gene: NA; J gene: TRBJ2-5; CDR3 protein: CASSPRQETQYF; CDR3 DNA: TGTGCCAGCAGCCCCCGCCAGGAGACCCAGTACTTC
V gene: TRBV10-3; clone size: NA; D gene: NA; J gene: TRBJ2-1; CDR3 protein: CAISEGGNEFF; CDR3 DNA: TGTGCCATCAGTGAAGGAGGGAATGAGTTCTTC
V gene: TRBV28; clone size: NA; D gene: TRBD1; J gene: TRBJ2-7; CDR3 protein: CASSLLVGTGSYEQYF; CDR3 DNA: TGTGCCAGCAGTTTATTAGTAGGGACAGGCTCCTACGAGCAGTACTTC
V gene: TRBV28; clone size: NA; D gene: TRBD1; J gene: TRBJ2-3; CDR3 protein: CASRLGTGGFSTDTQYF; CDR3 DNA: TGTGCCAGCAGACTTGGGACAGGGGGTTTTAGCACAGATACGCAGTATTTT
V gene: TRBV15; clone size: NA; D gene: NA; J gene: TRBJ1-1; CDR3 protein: CATSTRQDVSFF; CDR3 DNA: TGTGCCACCAGCACCAGACAGGACGTATCTTTCTTT
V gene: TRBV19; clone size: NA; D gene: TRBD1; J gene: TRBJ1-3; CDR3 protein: CASSVGTAFSGNTIYF; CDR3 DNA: TGTGCCAGTAGTGTCGGGACAGCTTTCTCTGGAAACACCATATATTTT
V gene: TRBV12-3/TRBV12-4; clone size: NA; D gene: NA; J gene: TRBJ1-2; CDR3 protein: CASSSAVGYTF; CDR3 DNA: TGTGCCAGCAGTTCTGCGGTTGGCTACACCTTC
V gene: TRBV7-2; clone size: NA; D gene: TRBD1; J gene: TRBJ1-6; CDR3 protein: CASSPDRGHNSPLHF; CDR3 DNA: TGTGCCAGCAGCCCGGACAGGGGTCATAATTCACCCCTCCACTTT
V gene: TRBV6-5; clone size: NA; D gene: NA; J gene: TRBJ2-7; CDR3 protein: CASLGPLSNEQYF; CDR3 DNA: TGTGCCAGCCTGGGCCCTCTGAGTAACGAGCAGTACTTC
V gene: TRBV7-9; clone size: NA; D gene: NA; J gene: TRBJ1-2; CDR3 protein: CASSLGRGTLSYTF; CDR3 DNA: TGTGCCAGCAGCTTGGGTCGAGGGACATTGAGCTACACCTTC
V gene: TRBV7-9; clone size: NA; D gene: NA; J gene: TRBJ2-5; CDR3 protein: CASSRDGQETQYF; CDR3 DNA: TGTGCCAGCAGCAGGGACGGGCAAGAGACCCAGTACTTC
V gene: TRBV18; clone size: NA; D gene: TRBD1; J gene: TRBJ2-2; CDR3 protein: CASSPTGGPTSTGELFF; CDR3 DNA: TGTGCCAGCTCCCCGACAGGGGGTCCCACGAGCACCGGGGAGCTGTTTTTT
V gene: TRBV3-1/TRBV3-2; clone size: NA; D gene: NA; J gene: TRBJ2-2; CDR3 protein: CASSQSAGELFF; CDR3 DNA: TGTGCCAGCAGCCAATCGGCCGGGGAGCTGTTTTTT
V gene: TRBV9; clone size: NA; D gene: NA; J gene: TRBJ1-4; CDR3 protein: CASSPQGSNEKLFF; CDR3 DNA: TGTGCCAGCAGCCCACAGGGCTCTAATGAAAAACTGTTTTTT
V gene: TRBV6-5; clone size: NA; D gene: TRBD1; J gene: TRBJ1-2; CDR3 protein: CASSGQGFLYGYTF; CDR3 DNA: TGTGCCAGCAGCGGACAGGGGTTCCTCTATGGCTACACCTTC
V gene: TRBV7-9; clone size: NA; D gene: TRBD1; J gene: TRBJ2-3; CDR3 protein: CASSLGTGADTQYF; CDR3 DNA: TGTGCCAGCAGCTTAGGGACAGGGGCAGATACGCAGTATTTT
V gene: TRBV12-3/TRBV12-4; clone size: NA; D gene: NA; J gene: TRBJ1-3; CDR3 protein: CASRQNSGNTIYF; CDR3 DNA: TGTGCCAGCAGACAGAACTCTGGAAACACCATATATTTT
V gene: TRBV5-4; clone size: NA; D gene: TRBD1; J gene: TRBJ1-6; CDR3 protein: CASSSTGQGFSRYSPLHF; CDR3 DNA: TGTGCCAGCAGCTCGACGGGACAGGGATTTTCGCGGTACTCACCCCTCCACTTT
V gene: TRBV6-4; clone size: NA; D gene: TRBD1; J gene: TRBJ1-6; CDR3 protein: CASREQGSQGSPLHF; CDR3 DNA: TGTGCCAGCAGGGAACAGGGGTCTCAAGGTTCACCCCTCCACTTT
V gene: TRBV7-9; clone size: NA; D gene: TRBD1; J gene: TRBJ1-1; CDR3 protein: CASSDLNRGLTEAFF; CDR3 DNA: TGTGCCAGCAGCGATCTCAACAGGGGGCTTACTGAAGCTTTCTTT
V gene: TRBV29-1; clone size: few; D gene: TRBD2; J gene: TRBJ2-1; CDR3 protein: CSVEDIAGGINEQFF; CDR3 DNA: TGCAGCGTTGAAGACATCGCGGGGGGGATAAATGAGCAGTTCTTC
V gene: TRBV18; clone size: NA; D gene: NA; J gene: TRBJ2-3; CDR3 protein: CASSPSFMQGSTDTQYF; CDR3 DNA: TGTGCCAGCTCACCGAGTTTTATGCAGGGAAGCACAGATACGCAGTATTTT
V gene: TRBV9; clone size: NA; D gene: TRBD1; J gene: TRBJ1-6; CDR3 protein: CASSPRGATMTGGVSPLHF; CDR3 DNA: TGTGCCAGCAGCCCCCGCGGGGCGACAATGACAGGGGGCGTTTCACCCCTCCACTTT
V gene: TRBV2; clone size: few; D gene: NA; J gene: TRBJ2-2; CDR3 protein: CASSSPRPSQGTGELFF; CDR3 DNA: TGTGCCAGCAGCTCTCCGCGACCCTCCCAGGGAACCGGGGAGCTGTTTTTT
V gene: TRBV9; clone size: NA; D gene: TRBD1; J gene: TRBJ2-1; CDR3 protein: CASSVSGGSYNEQFF; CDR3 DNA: TGTGCCAGCAGCGTATCAGGGGGCTCCTACAATGAGCAGTTCTTC
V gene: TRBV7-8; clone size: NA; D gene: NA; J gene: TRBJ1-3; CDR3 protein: CASSIRGHHGYTIYF; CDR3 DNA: TGTGCCAGCAGCATAAGGGGACACCACGGTTACACCATATATTTT
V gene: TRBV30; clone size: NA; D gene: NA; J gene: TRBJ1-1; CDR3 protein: CAWSVIGFEAFF; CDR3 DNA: TGTGCCTGGAGTGTAATCGGGTTTGAAGCTTTCTTT
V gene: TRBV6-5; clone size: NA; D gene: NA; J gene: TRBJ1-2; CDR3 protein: CASSYSMADGYTF; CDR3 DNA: TGTGCCAGCAGTTACTCGATGGCGGATGGCTACACCTTC
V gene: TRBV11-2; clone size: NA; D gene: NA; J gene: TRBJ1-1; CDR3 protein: CASSFRQANTEAFF; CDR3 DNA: TGTGCCAGCAGCTTCCGACAGGCGAACACTGAAGCTTTCTTT
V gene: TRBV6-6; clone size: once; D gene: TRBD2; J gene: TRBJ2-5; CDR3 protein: CASRGSSGGPTQYF; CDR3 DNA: TGTGCCAGCAGGGGATCTAGCGGGGGACCTACCCAGTACTTC
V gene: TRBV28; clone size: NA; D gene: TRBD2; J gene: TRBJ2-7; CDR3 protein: CASRTRLLAGAYEQYF; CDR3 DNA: TGTGCCAGCAGAACCCGCCTACTAGCGGGGGCCTACGAGCAGTACTTC
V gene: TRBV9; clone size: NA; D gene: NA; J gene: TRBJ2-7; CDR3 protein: CASSVGAAVSSYEQYF; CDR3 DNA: TGTGCCAGCAGCGTAGGAGCGGCAGTGAGCTCCTACGAGCAGTACTTC
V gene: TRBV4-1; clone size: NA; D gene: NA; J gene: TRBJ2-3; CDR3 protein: CASSQVGTAGGRDTQYF; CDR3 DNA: TGCGCCAGCAGCCAAGTCGGTACGGCCGGGGGTAGAGATACGCAGTATTTT
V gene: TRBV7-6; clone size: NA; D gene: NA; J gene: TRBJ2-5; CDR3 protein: CASSLEWGLRETQYF; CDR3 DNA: TGTGCCAGCAGCTTAGAGTGGGGGCTTCGGGAGACCCAGTACTTC
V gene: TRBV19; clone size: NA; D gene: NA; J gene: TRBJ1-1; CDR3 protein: CASSIVVANTEAFF; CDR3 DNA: TGTGCCAGTAGTATAGTGGTGGCTAACACTGAAGCTTTCTTT
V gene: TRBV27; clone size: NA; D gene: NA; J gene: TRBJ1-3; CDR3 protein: CASSPGYGNTIYF; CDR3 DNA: TGTGCCAGCAGTCCAGGATACGGCAACACCATATATTTT
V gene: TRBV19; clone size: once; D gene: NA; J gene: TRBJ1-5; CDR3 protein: CASSIGQRSNQPQHF; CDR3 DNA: TGTGCCAGTAGTATAGGACAGAGAAGCAATCAGCCCCAGCATTTT
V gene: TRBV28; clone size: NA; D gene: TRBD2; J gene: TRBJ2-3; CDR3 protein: CASSLGFGLAPRDTQYF; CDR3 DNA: TGTGCCAGCAGTTTGGGCTTCGGACTAGCGCCCAGGGATACGCAGTATTTT
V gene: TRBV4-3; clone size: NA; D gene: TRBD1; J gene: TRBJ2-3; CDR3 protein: CASSQEGRGPREDTQYF; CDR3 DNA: TGCGCCAGCAGCCAAGAGGGCAGGGGGCCGAGGGAAGATACGCAGTATTTT
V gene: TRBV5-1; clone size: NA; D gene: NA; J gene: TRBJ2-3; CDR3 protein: CASSPWGRTSTDTQYF; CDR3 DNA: TGCGCCAGCAGCCCTTGGGGGAGGACCAGCACAGATACGCAGTATTTT
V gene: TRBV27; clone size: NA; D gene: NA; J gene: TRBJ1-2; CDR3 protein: CASSRNSGRGENLYGYTF; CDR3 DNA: TGTGCCAGCAGCCGGAATTCAGGCAGGGGAGAAAACCTCTATGGCTACACCTTC
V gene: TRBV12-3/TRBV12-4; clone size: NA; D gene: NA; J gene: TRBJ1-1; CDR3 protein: CASSLGSHTEAFF; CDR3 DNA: TGTGCCAGCAGTTTAGGTAGCCACACTGAAGCTTTCTTT
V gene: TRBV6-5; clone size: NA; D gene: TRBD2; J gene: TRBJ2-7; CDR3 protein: CAGAMSGGSYEQYF; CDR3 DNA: TGTGCCGGGGCCATGAGCGGGGGGTCCTACGAGCAGTACTTC
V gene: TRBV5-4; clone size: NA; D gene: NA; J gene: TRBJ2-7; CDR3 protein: CASSSYASGEQYF; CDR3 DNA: TGTGCCAGCAGCTCCTACGCCTCGGGCGAGCAGTACTTC